The source of this T cell receptor (beta chain) is a study of blood T cell repertoires in COVID-19. Study-wide context: COVID-19 samples from acute and convalescent phases originated in the United States, Italy and Spain. Nucleic acid was either cDNA or gDNA, and it came from T cells, B-cell-depleted T cells, or PBMCs.

Per the original data handling: Researchers report that nucleated cell counts were estimated from reference gene primer amplification. Assay used: immunoSEQ multiplex PCR; TCRdb lists only in-frame clones, some missing. Clone size and the V and J calls come from that table; the DNA yielded D and trimming. Found here are approximately 270,000 clones, approximately 88% of them singletons; the top ten hold roughly 2.2%. Trimming stripped 0 bases from V and 10 bases from J, with 14 bases between. The CDR3 covers 15 residues. Germline loops: CDR1 SGDLS, CDR2 YYNGEE. The sequenced sample was peripheral blood. The chain links TRBV9 to TRBJ1-6, with D tentatively TRBD1 (5 bases). The clonotype originates from a man in his fifties with acute or convalescent COVID-19. The CDR3: CASSVEGQGGSPLHF. DNA for the CDR3: TGTGCCAGCAGCGTAGAAGGGCAGGGAGGCTCACCCCTCCACTTT.